The text below deals with one T cell receptor beta chain. The V end lost 5 bases, the J end lost 8 bases, and 7 bases lay between the germline ends. This CDR3 comprises 12 residues. This entry comes from a study of blood T cell repertoires in COVID-19. Study information: Samples taken during acute and convalescent COVID-19 were collected in the United States, Italy and Spain. PBMCs, B-cell-depleted T cells, or T cells were the source of the cDNA or gDNA that made up the material.

Original handling: Nucleated cell counts were estimated from reference gene primer amplification. Data came from immunoSEQ multiplex PCR; TCRdb stores just in-frame clones and leaves some out. That table gives V, J and clone size, and the DNA gave D and trimming. The table has 200,000 to 250,000 clones, around four fifths seen once. The receptor was isolated from a man aged 25-45 years who had recovered from COVID-19. The chain recombines TRBV12-3 or TRBV12-4 with TRBJ1-6; D perhaps matches TRBD1 (5 bases). Sequenced: peripheral blood. CDR3 nucleotide sequence: TGTGCCAGCAGTCGACAGTATTCACCCCTCCACTTT. It codes for CASSRQYSPLHF.